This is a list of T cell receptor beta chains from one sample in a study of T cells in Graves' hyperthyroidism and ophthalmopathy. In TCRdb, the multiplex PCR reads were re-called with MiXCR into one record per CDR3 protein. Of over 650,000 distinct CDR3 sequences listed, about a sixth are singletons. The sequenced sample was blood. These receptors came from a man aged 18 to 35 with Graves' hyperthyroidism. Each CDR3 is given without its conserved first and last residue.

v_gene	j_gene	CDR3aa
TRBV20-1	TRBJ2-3	SARAPYSGTDTQY
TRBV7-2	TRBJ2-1	ASSFFREVPYNEQF
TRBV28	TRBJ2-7	ASSSPAIYEQY
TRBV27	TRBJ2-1	ASSLPSGWNHEQF
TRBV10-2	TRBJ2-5	ASCQRERRETQY
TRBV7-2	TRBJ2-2	GRGTPTNTGELF
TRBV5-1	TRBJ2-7	ASSLGPEGAVSSYEQY
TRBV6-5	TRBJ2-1	ASSYSGWSSYNEQF
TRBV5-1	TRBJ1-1	ASSLGTAGSTEAF
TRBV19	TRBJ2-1	ASSIPGTHAYNEQF
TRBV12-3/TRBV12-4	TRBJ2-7	ASSKGTGGYEQY
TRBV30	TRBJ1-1	AWKGGSIEAF
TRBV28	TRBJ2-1	ASTRTVPSYNEQF
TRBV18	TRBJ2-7	ASSPPWLGPYEQY
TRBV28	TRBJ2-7	ASSSPGEGDAYEQY
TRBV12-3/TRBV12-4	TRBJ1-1	ASSWGGTEAF
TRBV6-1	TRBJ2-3	ASSDRAAGTDTQY
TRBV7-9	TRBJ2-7	ASSSLTGAWGEQY
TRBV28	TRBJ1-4	ASRSTGFAEKLF
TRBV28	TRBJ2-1	ASSPLGLAGVRYNEQF
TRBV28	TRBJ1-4	ASMRQGNEKLF
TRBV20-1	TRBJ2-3	SALGGDTQY
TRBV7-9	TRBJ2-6	APEGGYSGANVLT
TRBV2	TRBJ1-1	ASSEARGTEAF
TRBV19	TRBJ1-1	ASTRQRLLNTEAF
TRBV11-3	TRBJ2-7	ASSLAGDTYEQY
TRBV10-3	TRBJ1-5	AISGTGRQPQH
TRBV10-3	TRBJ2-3	AISESAGVLDTQY
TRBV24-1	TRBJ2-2	ATSDLWTSGTGELF
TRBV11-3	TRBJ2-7	ASSPDRQSSYEQY
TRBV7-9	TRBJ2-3	ASSFSRDRGGTDTQY
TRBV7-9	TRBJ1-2	ASSVSGGYT
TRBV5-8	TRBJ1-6	ASTQGGQGNSPLH
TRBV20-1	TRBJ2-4	SAEGLSGGIQY
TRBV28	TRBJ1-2	ASSLLRTGRDGYT
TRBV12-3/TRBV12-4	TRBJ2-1	ASSEIAGGPVEQF
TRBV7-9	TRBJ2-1	ASQPTGPEQF
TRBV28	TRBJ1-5	ASSPVGGPHQPQH
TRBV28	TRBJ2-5	ASSLPSGKETQY
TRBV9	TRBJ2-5	ASSAGLVVGETQY
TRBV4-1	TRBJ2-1	ASSQDGPKNEQF
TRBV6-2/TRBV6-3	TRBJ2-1	ASSYGQHNEQF
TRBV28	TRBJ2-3	ASSSPAGGTDTQY
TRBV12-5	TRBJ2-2	ASGFLLVAGGTAGELF
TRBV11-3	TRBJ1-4	ASSSGTGGNEKLF
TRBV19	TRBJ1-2	ASRTGTGDNYGYT
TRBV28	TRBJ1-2	ASSPPDAIYGYT
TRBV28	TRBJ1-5	ATATRGERDQPQH
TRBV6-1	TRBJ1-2	ASRRDDRGLYGYT
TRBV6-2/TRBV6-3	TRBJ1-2	ASGDRGGYT